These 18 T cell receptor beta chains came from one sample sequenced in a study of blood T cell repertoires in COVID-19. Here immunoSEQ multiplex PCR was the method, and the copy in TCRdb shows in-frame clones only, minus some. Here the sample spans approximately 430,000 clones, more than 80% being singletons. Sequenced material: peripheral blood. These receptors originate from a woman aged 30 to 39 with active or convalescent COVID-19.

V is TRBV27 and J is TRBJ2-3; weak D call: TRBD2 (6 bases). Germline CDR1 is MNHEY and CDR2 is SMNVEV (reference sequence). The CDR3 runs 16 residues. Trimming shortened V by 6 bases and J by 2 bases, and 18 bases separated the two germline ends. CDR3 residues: CASSPLVGRITDTQYF. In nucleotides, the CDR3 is TGTGCCAGCAGCCCCTTAGTCGGGAGAATCACAGATACGCAGTATTTT.

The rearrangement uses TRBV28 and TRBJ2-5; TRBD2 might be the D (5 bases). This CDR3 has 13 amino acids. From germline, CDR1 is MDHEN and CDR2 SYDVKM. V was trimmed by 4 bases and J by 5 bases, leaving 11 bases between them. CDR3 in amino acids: CASSSRAPETQYF. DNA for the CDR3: TGTGCCAGCAGTTCGCGGGCCCCGGAGACCCAGTACTTC.

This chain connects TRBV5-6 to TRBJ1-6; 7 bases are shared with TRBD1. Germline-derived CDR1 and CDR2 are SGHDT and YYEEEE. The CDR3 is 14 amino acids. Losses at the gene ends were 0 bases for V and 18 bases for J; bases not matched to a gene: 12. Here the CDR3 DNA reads TGTGCCAGCAGCTTGGCCGTGACAGGGAAACTTCCCCACTTT. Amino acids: CASSLAVTGKLPHF.

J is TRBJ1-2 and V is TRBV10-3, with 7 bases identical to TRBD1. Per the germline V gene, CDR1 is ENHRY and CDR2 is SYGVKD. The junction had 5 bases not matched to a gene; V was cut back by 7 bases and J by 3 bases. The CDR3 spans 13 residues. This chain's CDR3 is CAINPGTDYGYTF. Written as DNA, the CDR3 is TGTGCCATCAACCCCGGGACAGACTATGGCTACACCTTC.

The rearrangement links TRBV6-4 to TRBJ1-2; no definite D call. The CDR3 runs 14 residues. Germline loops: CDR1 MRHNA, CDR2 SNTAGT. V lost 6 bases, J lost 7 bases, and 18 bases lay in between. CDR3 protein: CASRVAAGPTGYTF. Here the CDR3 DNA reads TGTGCCAGCAGGGTTGCAGCGGGCCCAACTGGCTACACCTTC.

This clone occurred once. The CDR3: CASSLEAGGTNTQYF. Here the CDR3 DNA reads TGCGCCAGCAGCTTGGAAGCGGGAGGGACCAATACGCAGTATTTT. V usage is TRBV5-1 and J usage is TRBJ2-3, with 10 bases fitting TRBD2. The germline V gene has CDR1 SGHRS and CDR2 YFSETQ. The CDR3 length is 15 residues. Trimming cost V 0 bases and J 7 bases; bases outside gene matches: 5.

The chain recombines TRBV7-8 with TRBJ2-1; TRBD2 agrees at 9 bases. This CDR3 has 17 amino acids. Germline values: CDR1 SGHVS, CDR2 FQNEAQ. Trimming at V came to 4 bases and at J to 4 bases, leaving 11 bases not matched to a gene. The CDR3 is CASSSTLAGVIYNEQFF. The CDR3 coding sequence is TGTGCCAGCAGCTCTACCTTAGCGGGAGTGATTTACAATGAGCAGTTCTTC.

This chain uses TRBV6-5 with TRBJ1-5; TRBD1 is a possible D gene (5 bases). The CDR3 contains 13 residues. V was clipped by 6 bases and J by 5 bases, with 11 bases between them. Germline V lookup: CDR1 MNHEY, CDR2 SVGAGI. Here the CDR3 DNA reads TGTGCCAGCAGGGTACAGGAGCATCAGCCCCAGCATTTT. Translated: CASRVQEHQPQHF.

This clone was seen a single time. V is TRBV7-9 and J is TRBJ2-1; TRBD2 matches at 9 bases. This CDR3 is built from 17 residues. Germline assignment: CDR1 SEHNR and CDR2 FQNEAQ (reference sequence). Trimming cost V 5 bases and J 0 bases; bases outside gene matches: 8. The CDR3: CASSIISSGTSYNEQFF. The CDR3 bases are TGTGCCAGCAGCATTATTTCTAGCGGGACCTCCTACAATGAGCAGTTCTTC.

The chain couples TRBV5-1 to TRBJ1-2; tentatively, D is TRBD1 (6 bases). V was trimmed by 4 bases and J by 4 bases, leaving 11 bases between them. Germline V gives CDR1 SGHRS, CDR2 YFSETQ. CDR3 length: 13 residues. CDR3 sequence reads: CASSQDSLYGYTF. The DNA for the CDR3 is TGCGCCAGCAGCCAGGACAGCCTCTATGGCTACACCTTC.

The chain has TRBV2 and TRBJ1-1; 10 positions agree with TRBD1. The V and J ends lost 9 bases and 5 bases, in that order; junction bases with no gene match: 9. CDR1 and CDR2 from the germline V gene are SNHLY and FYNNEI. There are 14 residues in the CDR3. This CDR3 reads CAREDRGMITEAFF. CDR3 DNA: TGTGCCAGAGAGGACAGGGGGATGATAACTGAAGCTTTCTTT.

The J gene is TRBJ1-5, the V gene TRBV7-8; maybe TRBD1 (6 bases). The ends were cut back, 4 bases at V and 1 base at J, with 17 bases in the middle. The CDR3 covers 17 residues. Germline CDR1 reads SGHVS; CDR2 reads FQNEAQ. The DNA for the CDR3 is TGTGCCAGCAGCTCCCCCGCAGGGGCCTTGAGCAATCAGCCCCAGCATTTT. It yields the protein CASSSPAGALSNQPQHF.

Here the CDR3 DNA reads TGTGCCAGCAGCCCTCAGGGGGCGTCCTACGAGCAGTACTTC. Translation: CASSPQGASYEQYF. J is TRBJ2-7 and V is TRBV7-8; 8 bases are a match to TRBD1. The germline V gene has CDR1 SGHVS and CDR2 FQNEAQ. The CDR3 has 14 amino acids. With V trimmed by 5 bases and J by 1 base, 4 bases remained unmatched.

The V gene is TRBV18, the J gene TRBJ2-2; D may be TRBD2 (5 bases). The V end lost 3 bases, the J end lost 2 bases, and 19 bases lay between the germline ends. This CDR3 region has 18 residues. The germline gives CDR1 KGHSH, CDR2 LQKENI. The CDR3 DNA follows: TGTGCCAGCTCACCGCCTGTTGGGTCCGGGATTAACACCGGGGAGCTGTTTTTT. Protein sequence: CASSPPVGSGINTGELFF.

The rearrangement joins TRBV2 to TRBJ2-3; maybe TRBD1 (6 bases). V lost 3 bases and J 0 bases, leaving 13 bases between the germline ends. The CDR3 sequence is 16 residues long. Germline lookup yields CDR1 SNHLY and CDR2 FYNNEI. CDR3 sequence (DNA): TGTGCCAGCAGTGATCGCAGGGGCCTTAGCACAGATACGCAGTATTTT. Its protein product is CASSDRRGLSTDTQYF.

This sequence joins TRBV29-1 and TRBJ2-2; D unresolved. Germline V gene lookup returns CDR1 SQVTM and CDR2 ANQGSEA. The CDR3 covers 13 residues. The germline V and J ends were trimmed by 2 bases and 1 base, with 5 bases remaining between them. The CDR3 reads CSVESRNTGELFF. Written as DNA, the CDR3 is TGCAGCGTTGAATCCCGGAACACCGGGGAGCTGTTTTTT.

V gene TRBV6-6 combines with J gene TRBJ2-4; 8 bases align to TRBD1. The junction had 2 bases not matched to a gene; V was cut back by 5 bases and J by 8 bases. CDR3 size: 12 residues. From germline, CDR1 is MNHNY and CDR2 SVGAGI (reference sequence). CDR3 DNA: TGTGCCAGCAGTCTACAGGGGGACATTCAGTACTTC. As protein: CASSLQGDIQYF.

CDR3 sequence: CASFRQVGDTQYF. CDR3 nucleotides: TGTGCCAGCTTCAGACAGGTTGGAGATACGCAGTATTTT. V is TRBV2 and J is TRBJ2-3; D might be TRBD1 (6 bases). Trimming removed 8 bases at V and 5 bases at J, with 14 bases between. This CDR3 comprises 13 residues. Germline CDR1 reads SNHLY; CDR2 reads FYNNEI.